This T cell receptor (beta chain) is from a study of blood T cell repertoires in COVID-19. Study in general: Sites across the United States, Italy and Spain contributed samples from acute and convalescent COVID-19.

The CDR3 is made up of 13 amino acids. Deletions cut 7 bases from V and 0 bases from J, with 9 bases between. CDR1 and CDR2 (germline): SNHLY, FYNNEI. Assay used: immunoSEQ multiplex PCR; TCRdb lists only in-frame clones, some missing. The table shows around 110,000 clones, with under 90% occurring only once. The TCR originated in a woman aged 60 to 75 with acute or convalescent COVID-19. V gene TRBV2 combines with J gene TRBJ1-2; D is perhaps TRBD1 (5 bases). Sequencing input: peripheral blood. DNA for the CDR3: TGTGCCAGCACCAGGGCCCCTAACTATGGCTACACCTTC. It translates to CASTRAPNYGYTF.